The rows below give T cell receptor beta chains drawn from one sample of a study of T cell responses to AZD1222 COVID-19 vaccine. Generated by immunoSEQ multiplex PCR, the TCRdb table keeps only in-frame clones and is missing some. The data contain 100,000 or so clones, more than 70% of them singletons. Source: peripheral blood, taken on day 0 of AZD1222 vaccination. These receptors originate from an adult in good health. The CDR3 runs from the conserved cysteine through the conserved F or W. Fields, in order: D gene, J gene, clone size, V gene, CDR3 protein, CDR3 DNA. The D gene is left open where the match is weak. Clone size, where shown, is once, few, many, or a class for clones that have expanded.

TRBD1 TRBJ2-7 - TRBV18 CASSRPGTGIYEQYF TGTGCCAGCTCACGCCCCGGGACAGGGATCTACGAGCAGTACTTC
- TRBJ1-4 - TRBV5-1 CASSLGRLNEKLFF TGCGCCAGCAGCTTGGGTCGGCTGAATGAAAAACTGTTTTTT
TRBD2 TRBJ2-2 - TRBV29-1 CSVGLAGVTGELFF TGCAGCGTTGGGCTAGCGGGAGTTACCGGGGAGCTGTTTTTT
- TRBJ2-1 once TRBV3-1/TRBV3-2 CASRGTALGEQFF TGTGCCAGCAGGGGGACGGCCCTCGGTGAGCAGTTCTTC
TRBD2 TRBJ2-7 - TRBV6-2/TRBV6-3 CASSYSISPGLGSGEQYF TGTGCCAGCAGTTACTCGATTTCTCCGGGACTAGGGAGTGGCGAGCAGTACTTC
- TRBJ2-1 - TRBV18 CASSPSRTYGNEQFF TGTGCCAGCTCACCATCTAGGACTTATGGCAATGAGCAGTTCTTC
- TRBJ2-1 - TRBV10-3 CAISSGANEQFF TGTGCCATCAGCTCCGGTGCGAATGAGCAGTTCTTC
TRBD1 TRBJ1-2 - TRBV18 CASSPPTGEGYTF TGTGCCAGCTCACCACCAACAGGGGAAGGCTACACCTTC
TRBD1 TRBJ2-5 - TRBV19 CASVPGTGGRQETQYF TGTGCCAGCGTACCCGGGACAGGGGGCCGTCAAGAGACCCAGTACTTC
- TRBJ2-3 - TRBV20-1 CSAPTGDTQYF TGCAGTGCCCCGACCGGAGATACGCAGTATTTT
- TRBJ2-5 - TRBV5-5 CASSLETGLGTQYF TGTGCCAGCAGCTTGGAGACAGGCCTCGGGACCCAGTACTTC
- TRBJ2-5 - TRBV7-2 CASSLGVHQETQYF TGTGCCAGCAGCTTAGGGGTCCATCAAGAGACCCAGTACTTC
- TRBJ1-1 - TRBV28 CASSFLTQGEAFF TGTGCCAGCAGCTTTCTAACACAGGGTGAAGCTTTCTTT
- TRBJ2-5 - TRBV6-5 CASSYSGTLVGETQYF TGTGCCAGCAGTTACTCTGGGACACTTGTTGGGGAGACCCAGTACTTC
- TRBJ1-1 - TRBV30 CAWRYGEWAEAFF TGTGCCTGGCGGTACGGGGAATGGGCTGAAGCTTTCTTT
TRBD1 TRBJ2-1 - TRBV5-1 CASSGQGDYTYNEQFF TGCGCCAGCAGCGGACAGGGGGATTACACCTACAATGAGCAGTTCTTC
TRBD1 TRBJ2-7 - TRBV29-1 CSVWTGHEQYF TGCAGCGTCTGGACAGGACACGAGCAGTACTTC
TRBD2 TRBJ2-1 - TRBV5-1 CASSLSDSGRNEQFF TGCGCCAGCAGCTTGTCGGATAGCGGGAGGAATGAGCAGTTCTTC
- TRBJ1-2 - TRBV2 CASSELGDAGYTF TGTGCCAGCAGTGAACTAGGCGATGCTGGCTACACCTTC
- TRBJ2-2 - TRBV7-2 CASSYDSNTGELFF TGTGCCAGCAGTTATGACAGTAACACCGGGGAGCTGTTTTTT
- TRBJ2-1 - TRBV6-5 CASSPLPFTYNEQFF TGTGCCAGCAGTCCCCTCCCCTTTACCTACAATGAGCAGTTCTTC
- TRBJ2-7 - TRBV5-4 CASSWGNEQYF TGTGCCAGCAGCTGGGGGAACGAGCAGTACTTC
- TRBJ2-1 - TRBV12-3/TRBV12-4 CASTRGQNEQFF TGTGCCAGCACCCGGGGGCAAAATGAGCAGTTCTTC
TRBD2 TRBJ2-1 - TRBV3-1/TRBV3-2 CASSLLAGGNEQFF TGTGCCAGCAGTCTACTAGCGGGAGGCAATGAGCAGTTCTTC
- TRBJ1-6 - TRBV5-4 CASRERTAGNSPLHF TGTGCCAGCAGAGAGCGGACAGCGGGTAATTCACCCCTCCACTTT
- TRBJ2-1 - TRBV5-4 CASSLALYNEQFF TGTGCCAGCAGCTTGGCCCTGTACAATGAGCAGTTCTTC